This paragraph reports one T cell receptor beta chain. Its specificity is not known. One end of the junction does not line up with germline, which may come from a read error. This sample's TCRbeta library carried unique molecular identifier barcodes. MiXCR was run by TCRdb on the PCR reads, yielding one entry per CDR3 protein. The sample has approximately 500,000 distinct CDR3 sequences; 27% are singletons. This record comes from a study of T-cell reconstitution after alpha-beta-depleted transplantation in children. Study-wide points: Recipient T cells and thymic progenitors that survived gave rise to the high TCRbeta diversity observed at day 60 in some patients. Reportedly, only several hundred clones from non-depleted graft cells drove alpha-beta T-cell counts at about two months. Counts and diversity of T cells one year after transplant came mostly from newly produced T cells.

The CDR3 contains 15 residues. The TCR comes from a boy less than two years old with Wiskott-Aldrich syndrome, due to receive a stem cell transplant. The input for sequencing was PBMCs, taken before TCRalphabeta/CD19-depleted stem cell transplant. J is TRBJ2-7 and V is TRBV12-3 or TRBV12-4; 8 nucleotides match TRBD1. The CDR3 nucleotides are TGTGCCAGCAGTCCGGGGACAGGTGATCCCTACCAGCAGTACTTC. Protein sequence: CASSPGTGDPYQQYF.